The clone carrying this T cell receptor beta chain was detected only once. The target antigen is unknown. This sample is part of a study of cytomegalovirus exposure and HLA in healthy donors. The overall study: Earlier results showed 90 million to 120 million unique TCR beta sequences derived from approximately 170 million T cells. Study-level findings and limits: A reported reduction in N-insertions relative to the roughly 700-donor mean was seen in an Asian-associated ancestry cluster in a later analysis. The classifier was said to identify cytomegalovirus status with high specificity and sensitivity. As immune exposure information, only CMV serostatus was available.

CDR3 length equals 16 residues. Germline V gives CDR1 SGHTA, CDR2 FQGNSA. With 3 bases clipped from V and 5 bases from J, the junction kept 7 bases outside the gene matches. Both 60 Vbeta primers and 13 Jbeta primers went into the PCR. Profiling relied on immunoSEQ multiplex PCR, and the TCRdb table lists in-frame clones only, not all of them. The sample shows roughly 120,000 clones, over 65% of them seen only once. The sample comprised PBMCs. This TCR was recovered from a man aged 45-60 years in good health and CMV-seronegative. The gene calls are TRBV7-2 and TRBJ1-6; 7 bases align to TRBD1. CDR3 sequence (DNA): TGTGCCAGCAGCTTGGGACAGATACTTAATAATTCACCCCTCCACTTT. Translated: CASSLGQILNNSPLHF.